This TCR beta chain was documented in a study of blood T cells in healthy people across ages. The CDR3 length is 16 residues. The germline V gene encodes CDR1 SGDLS and CDR2 YYNGEE. The junction had 7 bases not matched to a gene; V was cut back by 2 bases and J by 5 bases. This clonotype was detected ten times or more. Alongside a J-beta primer mix, a sample-barcoded 5' primer served in a second PCR lasting about 7 to 11 cycles. TCRdb passed the 5' RACE reads through MiXCR, listing each CDR3 protein once. The sample yields some 890,000 distinct CDR3 sequences, 25% to 30% seen once. The same sample was also used in a study of T cells of mothers and their children.

The rearrangement uses TRBV9 and TRBJ2-5; 12 bases are a match to TRBD2. The receptor comes from a woman in her thirties or forties in good health. The sequenced material came from blood. CDR3 amino acids: CASSVSSGGAAETQYF. The CDR3 DNA is TGTGCCAGCAGCGTTTCTAGCGGGGGGGCTGCGGAGACCCAGTACTTC.